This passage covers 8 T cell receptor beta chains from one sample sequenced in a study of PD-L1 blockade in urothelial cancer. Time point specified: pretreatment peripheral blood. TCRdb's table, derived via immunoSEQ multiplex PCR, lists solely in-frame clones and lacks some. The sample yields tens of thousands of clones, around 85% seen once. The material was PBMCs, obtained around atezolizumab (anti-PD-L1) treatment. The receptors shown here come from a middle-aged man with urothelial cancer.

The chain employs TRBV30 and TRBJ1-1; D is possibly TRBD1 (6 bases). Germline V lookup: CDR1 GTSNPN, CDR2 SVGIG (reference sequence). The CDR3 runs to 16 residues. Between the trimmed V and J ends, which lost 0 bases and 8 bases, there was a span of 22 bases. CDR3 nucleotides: TGTGCCTGGAGTGTAATCCGGACAGACAGGAGAGGCGAAGCTTTCTTT. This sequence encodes CAWSVIRTDRRGEAFF.

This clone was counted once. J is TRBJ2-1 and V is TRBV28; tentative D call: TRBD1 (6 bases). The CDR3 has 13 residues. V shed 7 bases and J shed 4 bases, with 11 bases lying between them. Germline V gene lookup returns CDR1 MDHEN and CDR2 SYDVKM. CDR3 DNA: TGTGCCAGCACGGGTGGACAGTACAATGAGCAGTTCTTC. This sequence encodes CASTGGQYNEQFF.

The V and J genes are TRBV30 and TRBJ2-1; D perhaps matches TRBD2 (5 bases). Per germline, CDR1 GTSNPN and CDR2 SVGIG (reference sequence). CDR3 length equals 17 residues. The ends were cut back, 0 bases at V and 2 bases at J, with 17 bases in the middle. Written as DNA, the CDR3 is TGTGCCTGGAGTGTACTAGAGGGTCTTAGGGCCTACAATGAGCAGTTCTTC. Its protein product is CAWSVLEGLRAYNEQFF.

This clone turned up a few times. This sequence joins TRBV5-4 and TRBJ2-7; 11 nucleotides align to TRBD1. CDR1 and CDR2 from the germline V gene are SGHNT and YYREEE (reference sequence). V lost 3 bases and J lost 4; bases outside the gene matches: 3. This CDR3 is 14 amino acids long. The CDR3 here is CASSWGQGVYEQYF. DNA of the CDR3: TGTGCCAGCAGCTGGGGACAGGGGGTGTACGAGCAGTACTTC.

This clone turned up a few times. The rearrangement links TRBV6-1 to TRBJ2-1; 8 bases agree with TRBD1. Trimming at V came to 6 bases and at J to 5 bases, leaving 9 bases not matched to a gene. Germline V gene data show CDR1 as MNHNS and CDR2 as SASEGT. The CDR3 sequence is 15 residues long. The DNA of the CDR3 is TGTGCCAGCAGAGCCGACAGGGGAGGAAACAATGAGCAGTTCTTC. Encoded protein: CASRADRGGNNEQFF.

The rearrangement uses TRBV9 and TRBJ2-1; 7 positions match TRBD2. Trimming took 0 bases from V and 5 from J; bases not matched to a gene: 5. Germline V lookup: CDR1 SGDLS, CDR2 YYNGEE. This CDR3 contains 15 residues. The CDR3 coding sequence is TGTGCCAGCAGCGTAGACGGGACTAACCACAATGAGCAGTTCTTC. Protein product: CASSVDGTNHNEQFF. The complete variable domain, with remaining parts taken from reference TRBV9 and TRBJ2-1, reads DSGVTQTPKHLITATGQRVTLRCSPRSGDLSVYWYQQSLDQGLQFLIQYYNGEERAKGNILERFSAQQFPDLHSELNLSSLELGDSALYFCASSVDGTNHNEQFFGPGTRLTVL.

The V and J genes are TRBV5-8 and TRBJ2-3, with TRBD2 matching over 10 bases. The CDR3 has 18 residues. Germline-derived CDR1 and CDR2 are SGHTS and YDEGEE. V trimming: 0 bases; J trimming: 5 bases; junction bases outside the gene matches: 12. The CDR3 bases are TGTGCCAGCAGCTTGGCTCGGCTAGCGGGAGCCGGGGGAGATACGCAGTATTTT. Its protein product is CASSLARLAGAGGDTQYF.

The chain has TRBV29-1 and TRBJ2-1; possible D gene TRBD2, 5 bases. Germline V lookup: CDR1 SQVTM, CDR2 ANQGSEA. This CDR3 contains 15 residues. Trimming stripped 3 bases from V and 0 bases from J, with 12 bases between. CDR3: CSVEGDESSYNEQFF. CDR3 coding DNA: TGCAGCGTTGAGGGAGACGAGAGCTCCTACAATGAGCAGTTCTTC.